The 22 T cell receptor beta chains in this list originate from one sample, sequenced in a study of T-cell reconstitution after alpha-beta-depleted transplantation in children. Preparing the TCRbeta library involved the use of unique molecular identifiers. TCRdb fed the PCR reads into MiXCR, producing one record per CDR3 protein. The table records approximately 97,000 distinct CDR3 sequences, 4.5% to 7.5% of them present only once. The sample in question was PBMCs, mostly from graft donor cells, obtained 60 days after TCRalphabeta/CD19-depleted stem cell transplant. Receptor source: a female patient between 2 and 10 years old who had a stem cell transplant for Fanconi anemia, so the T cells may come from the graft donor.

This clonotype appeared many times. The chain combines TRBV4-2 with TRBJ1-1, with TRBD1 identical over 9 bases. Unmatched junction bases numbered 8, after V lost 4 bases and J lost 5 bases. Germline V gene sequence: CDR1 LGHNA, CDR2 YNFKEQ. CDR3 length: 15 residues. The CDR3 loop is CASSLPTGGKTEAFF. The CDR3 region has the DNA TGTGCCAGCAGCCTCCCGACAGGGGGAAAAACTGAAGCTTTCTTT.

This clonotype was recorded many times. The chain has TRBV5-1 and TRBJ2-3, with TRBD2 identical over 7 bases. V was pared by 7 bases and J by 2 bases, with 7 bases of the junction left unmatched. The CDR3 loop spans 14 amino acids. Germline loops: CDR1 SGHRS, CDR2 YFSETQ. The CDR3 DNA reads TGCGCCAGCGGGAGGGCCGGGGACACAGATACGCAGTATTTT. It translates to CASGRAGDTDTQYF.

In this sample, this clonotype turned up many times. This chain connects TRBV27 to TRBJ2-7; tentatively, D is TRBD1 (5 bases). The CDR3 extends over 14 amino acids. Germline V lookup: CDR1 MNHEY, CDR2 SMNVEV (reference sequence). The V end was cut by 2 bases, the J end by 7 bases, with 15 bases between. The CDR3 reads CASSLVAGRGEQYF. CDR3 DNA sequence: TGTGCCAGCAGTTTAGTGGCAGGGCGAGGAGAGCAGTACTTC.

Ten or more counts support this clonotype. The chain joins TRBV28 to TRBJ1-1; no clear D. Trimming removed 0 bases from V and 8 bases from J, with 4 bases in between. Germline V lookup: CDR1 MDHEN, CDR2 SYDVKM. CDR3 length: 11 residues. DNA for the CDR3: TGTGCCAGCAGTTTATGGAAGGAAGCTTTCTTT. The encoded protein is CASSLWKEAFF.

This clonotype has at least ten counts. The J gene is TRBJ2-5, the V gene TRBV4-1; 9 nucleotides match TRBD2. Germline CDR1 and CDR2: MGHRA and YSYEKL. V trimming: 6 bases; J trimming: 4 bases; junction bases outside the gene matches: 15. This CDR3 region has 17 residues. The CDR3 spells CASSRQGVAGAGETQYF. As DNA, the CDR3 is TGCGCCAGCAGTCGACAGGGTGTAGCGGGAGCAGGAGAGACCCAGTACTTC.

V gene TRBV4-2 combines with J gene TRBJ2-1; tentative D call: TRBD1 (6 bases). The CDR3 sequence is 13 residues long. Trimming took 1 base from V and 14 from J, leaving 15 bases between them. CDR1 and CDR2 (germline): LGHNA, YNFKEQ. The chain's CDR3 is CASSQAAGTWKFF. CDR3 coding DNA: TGTGCCAGCAGCCAAGCAGCCGGGACATGGAAGTTCTTC.

This clonotype came up many times. This chain connects TRBV4-1 to TRBJ2-1, with 7 bases aligning to TRBD1. Germline trimming cut 1 base from V and 0 bases from J; bases unmatched to any gene: 3. The CDR3 loop spans 16 amino acids. Per germline, CDR1 MGHRA and CDR2 YSYEKL. The chain's CDR3 is CASSQGQGYSYNEQFF. The CDR3 DNA is TGCGCCAGCAGCCAAGGACAGGGTTACTCCTACAATGAGCAGTTCTTC.

This clonotype showed up many times. The chain couples TRBV3-1 to TRBJ2-3; D uncertain. The V end lost 2 bases, the J end lost 5 bases, and 2 bases lay between the germline ends. This CDR3 has 11 amino acids. Germline V gene lookup returns CDR1 LGHDT and CDR2 YNNKEL (reference sequence). For the CDR3, the DNA is TGTGCCAGCAGCCAAATAGATACGCAGTATTTT. Its translation: CASSQIDTQYF.

Ten or more counts support this clonotype. The V gene is TRBV20-1, the J gene TRBJ2-5; D is perhaps TRBD2 (6 bases). CDR1 and CDR2 (germline): DFQATT, SNEGSKA (reference sequence). Trimming took off 3 bases at V and 2 bases at J, with 16 bases between the two ends. This CDR3 has 15 residues. CDR3 region: CSASPLGGVQETQYF. The CDR3 nucleotides are TGCAGTGCTAGTCCCCTAGGCGGGGTACAAGAGACCCAGTACTTC.

At least ten counts were recorded for this clonotype. The V and J genes are TRBV10-3 and TRBJ2-7; perhaps TRBD1 as D (6 bases). Germline CDR1 is ENHRY and CDR2 is SYGVKD. This CDR3 is 16 amino acids long. Trimming cost V 2 bases and J 2 bases, with 16 bases left between them. The CDR3 region has the DNA TGTGCCATCAGTGAGCCGTACAGGGAGAGGACCTACGAGCAGTACTTC. Amino acid sequence: CAISEPYRERTYEQYF.

This clonotype was seen many times. This chain uses TRBV28 with TRBJ2-1, with a possible D match to TRBD2 (6 bases). This CDR3 comprises 15 residues. Trimming pared 5 bases from V and 2 bases from J, leaving 13 bases between. The germline V gene encodes CDR1 MDHEN and CDR2 SYDVKM. CDR3 sequence: CASSHGGSAYNEQFF. The DNA of the CDR3 is TGTGCCAGCAGTCATGGGGGGAGTGCCTACAATGAGCAGTTCTTC.

This chain joins TRBV2 and TRBJ1-5; D remains unclear. CDR3 length: 14 amino acids. Between the trimmed V and J ends, which lost 5 bases and 7 bases, there was a span of 15 bases. Germline loops: CDR1 SNHLY, CDR2 FYNNEI. DNA of the CDR3: TGTGCCAGCAGTTCCGCAAACCCGGCCCAGCCCCAGCATTTT. Translation: CASSSANPAQPQHF. Combining the CDR3 with reference TRBV2 and TRBJ1-5 gives the whole variable domain EPEVTQTPSHQVTQMGQEVILRCVPISNHLYFYWYRQILGQKVEFLVSFYNNEISEKSEIFDDQFSVERPDGSNFTLKIRSTKLEDSAMYFCASSSANPAQPQHFGDGTRLSIL.

As for this clonotype: With a much larger clone just one base away, this may be a read error. The rearrangement links TRBV5-1 to TRBJ2-7; 8 nucleotides line up with TRBD2. The germline CDR1 and CDR2 sequences are SGHRS and YFSETQ. The CDR3 runs 17 residues. The CDR3 protein is CASSLAKDSGSSYEEYF. CDR3 DNA sequence: TGCGCCAGCAGCTTGGCGAAGGACAGCGGGAGTTCCTACGAGGAGTACTTC.

This clonotype was picked up many times. The gene calls are TRBV20-1 and TRBJ2-7; tentatively, D is TRBD2 (6 bases). In germline, CDR1 is DFQATT, CDR2 SNEGSKA (reference sequence). The CDR3 totals 10 residues. The germline V and J ends were trimmed by 6 bases and 13 bases, with 16 bases remaining between them. CDR3 nucleotides: TGCAGTGCCAGGGCCGGGACTTCATACTTC. The encoded protein is CSARAGTSYF.

V and J are TRBV5-1 and TRBJ1-1, with 7 positions matching TRBD1. Germline V gene data show CDR1 as SGHRS and CDR2 as YFSETQ. The CDR3 is 14 amino acids. The ends lost 4 bases at V and 0 bases at J; junction bases unmatched: 3. This CDR3 is CASSAGTVNTEAFF. CDR3 coding DNA: TGCGCCAGCAGCGCCGGGACAGTGAACACTGAAGCTTTCTTT.

There are a few counts of this clonotype. The rearrangement links TRBV4-1 to TRBJ1-5; unclear D gene. Germline V lookup: CDR1 MGHRA, CDR2 YSYEKL. The CDR3 runs to 15 residues. Trimming cost V 1 base and J 3 bases, with 10 bases left between them. The CDR3 DNA reads as TGCGCCAGCAGCCAAGTTGTCCTTAACAATCAGCCCCAGCATTTT. This encodes CASSQVVLNNQPQHF.

In its sample, this clonotype was seen many times. The chain is built from TRBV6-2 or TRBV6-3 and TRBJ2-7; 7 bases match TRBD2. The germline V gene encodes CDR1 MNHEY and CDR2 SVGEGT. The CDR3 loop spans 14 amino acids. J was trimmed by 4 bases and V by 1 base; bases with no gene match: 4. CDR3 coding DNA: TGTGCCAGCAGTTACTTAGCGGGTTCATACGAGCAGTACTTC. Residues: CASSYLAGSYEQYF.

The gene calls are TRBV24-1 and TRBJ2-5; D unresolved. V gave up 4 bases and J gave up 4 bases, with 21 bases separating them. The CDR3 sequence is 17 residues long. Germline CDR1 is KGHDR and CDR2 is SFDVKD. The CDR3 loop reads CATSDLVGRWIAETQYF. In DNA form, the CDR3 reads TGTGCCACCAGTGACCTGGTAGGCAGGTGGATAGCAGAGACCCAGTACTTC.

This clonotype was seen repeatedly, ten times or more. V usage is TRBV6-2 or TRBV6-3 and J usage is TRBJ2-7; 7 nucleotides agree with TRBD2. Germline trimming cut 7 bases from V and 2 bases from J; bases unmatched to any gene: 5. The CDR3 covers 13 residues. Germline V gene data show CDR1 as MNHEY and CDR2 as SVGEGT. CDR3 in amino acids: CASTQTSPYEQYF. CDR3 bases: TGTGCCAGCACCCAGACTAGCCCCTACGAGCAGTACTTC.

This clonotype came up many times. The chain has TRBV6-5 and TRBJ2-5; possibly TRBD1 or TRBD2 for D (5 bases each). V dropped 2 bases and J dropped 5 bases, with 15 bases sitting between them. The CDR3 has 15 amino acids. Germline V gene lookup returns CDR1 MNHEY and CDR2 SVGAGI. The chain's CDR3 is CASSYGGSSGETQYF. The DNA of the CDR3 is TGTGCCAGCAGTTACGGGGGATCAAGTGGGGAGACCCAGTACTTC.

The V gene is TRBV6-4, the J gene TRBJ2-3; TRBD2 agrees at 13 bases. The germline V gene encodes CDR1 MRHNA and CDR2 SNTAGT. With V trimmed by 7 bases and J by 4 bases, 5 bases remained unmatched. The CDR3 sequence is 15 residues long. CDR3 bases: TGTGCCAGCAAAAGACTAGCGGGAGGACCAGATACGCAGTATTTT. It codes for CASKRLAGGPDTQYF.

This sequence joins TRBV19 and TRBJ2-2, with D uncertain. The CDR3 is made up of 15 amino acids. The germline V gene encodes CDR1 LNHDA and CDR2 SQIVND (reference sequence). The ends were cut back, 1 base at V and 4 bases at J, with 10 bases in the middle. This CDR3 reads CASSIVWASTGELFF. The DNA for the CDR3 is TGTGCCAGTAGTATAGTGTGGGCCTCCACCGGGGAGCTGTTTTTT.